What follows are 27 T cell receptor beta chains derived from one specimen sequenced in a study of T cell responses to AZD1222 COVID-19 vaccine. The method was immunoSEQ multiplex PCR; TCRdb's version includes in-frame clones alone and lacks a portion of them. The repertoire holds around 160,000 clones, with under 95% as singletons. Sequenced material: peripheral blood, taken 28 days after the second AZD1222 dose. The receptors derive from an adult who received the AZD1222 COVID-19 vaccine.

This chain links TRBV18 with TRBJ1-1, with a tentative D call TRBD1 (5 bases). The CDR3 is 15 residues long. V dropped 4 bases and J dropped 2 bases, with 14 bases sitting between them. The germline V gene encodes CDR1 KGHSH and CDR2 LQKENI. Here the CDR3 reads CASSLGHMSNTEAFF. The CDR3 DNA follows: TGTGCCAGCTCACTCGGACATATGTCAAACACTGAAGCTTTCTTT.

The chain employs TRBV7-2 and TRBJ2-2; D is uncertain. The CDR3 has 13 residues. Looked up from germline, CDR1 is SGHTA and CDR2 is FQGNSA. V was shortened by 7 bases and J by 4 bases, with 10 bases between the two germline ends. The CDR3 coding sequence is TGTGCCAGCACCGACGGGCCCACCGGGGAGCTGTTTTTT. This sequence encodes CASTDGPTGELFF. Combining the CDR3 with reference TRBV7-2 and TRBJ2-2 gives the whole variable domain GAGVSQSPSNKVTEKGKDVELRCDPISGHTALYWYRQSLGQGLEFLIYFQGNSAPDKSGLPSDRFSAERTGGSVSTLTIQRTQQEDSAVYLCASTDGPTGELFFGEGSRLTVL.

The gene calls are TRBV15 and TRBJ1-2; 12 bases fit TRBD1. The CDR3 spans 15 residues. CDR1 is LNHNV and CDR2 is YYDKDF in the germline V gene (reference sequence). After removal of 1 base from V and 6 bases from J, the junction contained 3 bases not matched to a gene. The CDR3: CATSRARDRGHGYTF. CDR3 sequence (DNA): TGTGCCACCAGCAGAGCCCGGGACAGGGGGCATGGCTACACCTTC.

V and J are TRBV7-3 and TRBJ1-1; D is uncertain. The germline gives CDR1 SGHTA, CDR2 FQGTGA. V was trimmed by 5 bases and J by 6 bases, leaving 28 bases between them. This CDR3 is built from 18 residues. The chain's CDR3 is CASSPQALLRGLRPEAFF. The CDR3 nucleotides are TGTGCCAGCAGCCCCCAAGCCCTCCTTCGGGGTTTGAGGCCTGAAGCTTTCTTT.

The CDR3 nucleotides read TGTGCCAGCAGTGAGGTCAGGGAGACTGAAGCTTTCTTT. Translation: CASSEVRETEAFF. This sequence joins TRBV2 and TRBJ1-1; a weak D match, TRBD1 (5 bases). The CDR3 length is 13 residues. The germline V gene has CDR1 SNHLY and CDR2 FYNNEI. With 3 bases removed from V and 5 bases from J, the gap between germline ends came to 10 bases.

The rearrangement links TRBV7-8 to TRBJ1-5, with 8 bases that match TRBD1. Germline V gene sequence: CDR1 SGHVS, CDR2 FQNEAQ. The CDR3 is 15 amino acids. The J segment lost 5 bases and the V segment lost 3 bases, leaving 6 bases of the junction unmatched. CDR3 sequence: CASSFLRGHDQPQHF. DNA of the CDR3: TGTGCCAGCAGCTTCCTCAGGGGGCACGATCAGCCCCAGCATTTT.

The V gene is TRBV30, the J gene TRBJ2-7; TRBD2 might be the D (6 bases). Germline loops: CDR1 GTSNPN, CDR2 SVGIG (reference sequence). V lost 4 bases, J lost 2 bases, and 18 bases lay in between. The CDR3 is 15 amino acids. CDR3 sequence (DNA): TGTGCCTGGACCCCCGGACGGGGGTCGACCTACGAGCAGTACTTC. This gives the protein CAWTPGRGSTYEQYF.

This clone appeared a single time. The CDR3 region is CASSPGQGSYNEQFF. The CDR3 DNA is TGTGCCAGCAGCCCGGGACAGGGATCCTACAATGAGCAGTTCTTC. The chain carries TRBV11-3 and TRBJ2-1; TRBD1 matches at 9 bases. The V gene's germline CDR1 is SGHNT and CDR2 YENEEA. This CDR3 is 15 amino acids long. J lost 1 base, V lost 5 bases, and 3 bases had no gene match.

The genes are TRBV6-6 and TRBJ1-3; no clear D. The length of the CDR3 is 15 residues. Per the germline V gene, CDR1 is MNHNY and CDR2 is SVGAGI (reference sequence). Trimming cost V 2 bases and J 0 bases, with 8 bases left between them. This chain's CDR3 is CASSYASSSGNTIYF. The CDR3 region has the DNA TGTGCCAGCAGTTACGCCTCGAGCTCTGGAAACACCATATATTTT.

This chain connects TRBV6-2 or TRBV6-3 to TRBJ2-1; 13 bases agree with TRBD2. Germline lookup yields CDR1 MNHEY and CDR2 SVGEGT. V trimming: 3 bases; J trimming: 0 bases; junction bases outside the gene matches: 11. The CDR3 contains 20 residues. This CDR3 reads CASSYSWGLAGISSYNEQFF. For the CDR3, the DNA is TGTGCCAGCAGTTATTCGTGGGGACTAGCGGGGATAAGCTCCTACAATGAGCAGTTCTTC.

Here the CDR3 DNA reads TGTGCCAGCAGGGCGACAGGCGACCCTTATAGCAATCAGCCCCAGCATTTT. The encoded protein is CASRATGDPYSNQPQHF. This chain connects TRBV2 to TRBJ1-5, with TRBD1 as a possible D gene (6 bases). Looked up from germline, CDR1 is SNHLY and CDR2 is FYNNEI. CDR3 size: 17 residues. Trimming removed 6 bases at V and 0 bases at J, with 18 bases between.

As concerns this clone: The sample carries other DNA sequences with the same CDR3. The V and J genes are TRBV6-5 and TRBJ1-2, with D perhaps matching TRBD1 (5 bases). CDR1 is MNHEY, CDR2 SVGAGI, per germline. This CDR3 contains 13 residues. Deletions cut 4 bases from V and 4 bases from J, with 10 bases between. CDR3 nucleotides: TGTGCCAGCAGTTTCGGGACGCGCTATGGCTACACCTTC. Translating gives CASSFGTRYGYTF.

The CDR3 DNA reads as TGTGCCACCAGCAGAGTTTTTTTGGGCACGGGTGAAAAACTGTTTTTT. This translates into CATSRVFLGTGEKLFF. The V call is TRBV15, the J call TRBJ1-4; D gene ambiguous. V lost 1 base and J 7 bases, leaving 16 bases between the germline ends. Germline V gives CDR1 LNHNV, CDR2 YYDKDF (reference sequence). The CDR3 sequence is 16 residues long.

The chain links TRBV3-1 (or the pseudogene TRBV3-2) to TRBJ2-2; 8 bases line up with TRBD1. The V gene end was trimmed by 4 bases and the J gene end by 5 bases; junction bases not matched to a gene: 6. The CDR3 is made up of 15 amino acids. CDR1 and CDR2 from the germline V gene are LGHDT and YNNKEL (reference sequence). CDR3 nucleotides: TGTGCCAGCAGCCCTGACAGGGGCTGGACCGGGGAGCTGTTTTTT. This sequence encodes CASSPDRGWTGELFF.

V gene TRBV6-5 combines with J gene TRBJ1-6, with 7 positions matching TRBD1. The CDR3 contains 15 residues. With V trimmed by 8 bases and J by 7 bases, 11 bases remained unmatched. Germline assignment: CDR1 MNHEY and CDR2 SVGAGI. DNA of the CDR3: TGTGCCAGCTTATCCTGGACAGGATCCAATTCACCCCTCCACTTT. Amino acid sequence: CASLSWTGSNSPLHF.

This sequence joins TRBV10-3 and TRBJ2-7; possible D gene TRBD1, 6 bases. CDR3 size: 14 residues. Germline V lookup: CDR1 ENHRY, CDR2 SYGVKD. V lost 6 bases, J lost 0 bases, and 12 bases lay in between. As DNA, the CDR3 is TGTGCCATCAGGCAGGGGACCCTCTCCTACGAGCAGTACTTC. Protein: CAIRQGTLSYEQYF.

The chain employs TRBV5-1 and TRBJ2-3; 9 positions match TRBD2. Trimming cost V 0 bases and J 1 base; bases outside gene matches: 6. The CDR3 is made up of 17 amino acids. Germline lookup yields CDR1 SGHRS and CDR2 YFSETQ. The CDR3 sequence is CASSLGLAASGTDTQYF. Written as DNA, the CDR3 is TGCGCCAGCAGCTTGGGACTAGCGGCATCCGGCACAGATACGCAGTATTTT.

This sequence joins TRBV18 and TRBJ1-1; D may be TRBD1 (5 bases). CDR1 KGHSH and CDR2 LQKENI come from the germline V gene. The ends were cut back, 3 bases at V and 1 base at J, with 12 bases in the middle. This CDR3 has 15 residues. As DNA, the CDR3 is TGTGCCAGCTCACCCTTACAGGCGCGGAACACTGAAGCTTTCTTT. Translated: CASSPLQARNTEAFF.

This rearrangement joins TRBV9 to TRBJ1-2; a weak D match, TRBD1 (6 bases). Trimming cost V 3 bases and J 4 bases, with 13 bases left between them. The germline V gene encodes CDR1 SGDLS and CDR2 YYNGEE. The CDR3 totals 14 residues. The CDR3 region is CASSETGRGYGYTF. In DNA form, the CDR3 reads TGTGCCAGCAGCGAAACAGGGAGAGGCTATGGCTACACCTTC.

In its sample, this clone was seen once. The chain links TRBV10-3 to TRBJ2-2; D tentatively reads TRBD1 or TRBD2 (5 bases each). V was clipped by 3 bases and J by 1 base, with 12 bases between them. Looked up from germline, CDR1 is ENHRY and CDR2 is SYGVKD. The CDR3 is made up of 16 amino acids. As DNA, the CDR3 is TGTGCCATCAGTGATACGGGACCCCGGAACACCGGGGAGCTGTTTTTT. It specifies CAISDTGPRNTGELFF.

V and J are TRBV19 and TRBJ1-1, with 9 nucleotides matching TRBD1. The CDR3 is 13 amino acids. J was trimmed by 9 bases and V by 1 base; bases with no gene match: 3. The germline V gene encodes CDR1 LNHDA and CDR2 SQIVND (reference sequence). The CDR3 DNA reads TGTGCCAGTAGTATAGTAACAGGGGGCAAAGCTTTCTTT. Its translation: CASSIVTGGKAFF.

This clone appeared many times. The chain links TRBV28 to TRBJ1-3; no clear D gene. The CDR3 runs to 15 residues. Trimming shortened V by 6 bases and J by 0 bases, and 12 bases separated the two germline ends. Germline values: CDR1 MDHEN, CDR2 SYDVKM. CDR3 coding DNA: TGTGCCAGCAGCGGGGAAGGTTACTCTGGAAACACCATATATTTT. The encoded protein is CASSGEGYSGNTIYF. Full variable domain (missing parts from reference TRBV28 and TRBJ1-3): DVKVTQSSRYLVKRTGEKVFLECVQDMDHENMFWYRQDPGLGLRLIYFSYDVKMKEKGDIPEGYSVSREKKERFSLILESASTNQTSMYLCASSGEGYSGNTIYFGEGSWLTVV.

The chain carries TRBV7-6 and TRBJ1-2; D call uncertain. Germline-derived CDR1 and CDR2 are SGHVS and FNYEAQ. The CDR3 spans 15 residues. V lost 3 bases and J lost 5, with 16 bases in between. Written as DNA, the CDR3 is TGTGCCAGCAGCTTGGACGAAAGTACAGAGTATGGCTACACCTTC. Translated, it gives CASSLDESTEYGYTF.

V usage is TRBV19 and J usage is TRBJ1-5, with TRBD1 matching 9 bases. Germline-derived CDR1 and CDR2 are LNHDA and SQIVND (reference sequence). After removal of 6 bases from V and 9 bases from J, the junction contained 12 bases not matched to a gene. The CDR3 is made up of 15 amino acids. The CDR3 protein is CASRPTGGPPGPQHF. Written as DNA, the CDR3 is TGTGCCAGTAGACCTACAGGGGGCCCCCCGGGGCCCCAGCATTTT.

CDR3 sequence reads: CAISVAGYGYTF. The DNA of the CDR3 is TGTGCCATCAGTGTGGCAGGGTATGGCTACACCTTC. This chain joins TRBV10-3 and TRBJ1-2, with D perhaps matching TRBD1 (5 bases). CDR1 and CDR2 (germline): ENHRY, SYGVKD. The CDR3 is 12 amino acids. V lost 4 bases to trimming and J lost 5 bases, with 8 bases between them.

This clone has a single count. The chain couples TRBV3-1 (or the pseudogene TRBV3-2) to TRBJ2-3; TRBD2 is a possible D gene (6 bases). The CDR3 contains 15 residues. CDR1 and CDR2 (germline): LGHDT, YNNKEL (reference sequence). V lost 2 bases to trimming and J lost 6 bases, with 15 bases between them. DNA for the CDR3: TGTGCCAGCAGCCAACGTGGGACTTCGGGGGATACGCAGTATTTT. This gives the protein CASSQRGTSGDTQYF.

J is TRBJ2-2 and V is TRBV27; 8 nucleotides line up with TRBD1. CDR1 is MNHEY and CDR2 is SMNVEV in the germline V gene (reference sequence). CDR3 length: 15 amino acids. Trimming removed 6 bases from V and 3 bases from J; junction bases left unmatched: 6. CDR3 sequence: CASRSPGGDTGELFF. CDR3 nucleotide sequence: TGTGCCAGCAGGTCCCCAGGGGGCGACACCGGGGAGCTGTTTTTT.